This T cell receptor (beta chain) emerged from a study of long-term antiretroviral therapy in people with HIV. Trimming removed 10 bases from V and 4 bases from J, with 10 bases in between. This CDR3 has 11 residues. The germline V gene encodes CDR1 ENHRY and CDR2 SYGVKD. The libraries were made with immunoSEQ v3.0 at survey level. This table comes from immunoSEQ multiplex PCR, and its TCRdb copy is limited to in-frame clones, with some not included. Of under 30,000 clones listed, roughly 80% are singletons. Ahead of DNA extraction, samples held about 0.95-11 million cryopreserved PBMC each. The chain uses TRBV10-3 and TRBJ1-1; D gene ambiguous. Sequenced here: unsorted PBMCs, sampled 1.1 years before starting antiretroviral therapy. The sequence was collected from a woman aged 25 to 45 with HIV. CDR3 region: CATGLSTEAFF. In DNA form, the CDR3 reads TGTGCCACCGGGCTCAGCACTGAAGCTTTCTTT.